The 14 T cell receptor beta chains below all came from one sample that was sequenced in a study of blood T cell repertoires in COVID-19. Here immunoSEQ multiplex PCR was the method, and the copy in TCRdb shows in-frame clones only, minus some. The data hold approximately 180,000 clones, with over 80% observed a single time. The sample was peripheral blood. The receptor set was obtained from a woman between 40 and 55 years old with COVID-19, enrolled during active disease.

CDR3 residues: CSVRGAGSLSAEAFF. The CDR3 nucleotides read TGCAGCGTCCGCGGGGCAGGGAGTTTATCGGCTGAAGCTTTCTTT. The chain carries TRBV29-1 and TRBJ1-1; D perhaps matches TRBD1 (5 bases). V was trimmed by 6 bases and J by 6 bases, leaving 23 bases between them. There are 15 residues in the CDR3. Germline V gene data show CDR1 as SQVTM and CDR2 as ANQGSEA.

The chain combines TRBV6-2 or TRBV6-3 with TRBJ2-7, with D tentatively TRBD1 (6 bases). The CDR3 length is 15 residues. CDR1 is MNHEY and CDR2 is SVGEGT in the germline V gene. The V end was cut by 3 bases, the J end by 7 bases, with 19 bases between. The CDR3 sequence is CASSYNPVQGVEQYF. The CDR3 DNA is TGTGCCAGCAGTTATAACCCGGTACAGGGTGTGGAGCAGTACTTC.

The gene calls are TRBV7-8 and TRBJ1-4; D is uncertain. Per germline, CDR1 SGHVS and CDR2 FQNEAQ. CDR3 size: 17 residues. Trimming took 1 base from V and 0 from J, leaving 12 bases between them. The CDR3: CASSLDPGMATNEKLFF. In DNA form, the CDR3 reads TGTGCCAGCAGCTTAGATCCAGGAATGGCAACTAATGAAAAACTGTTTTTT.

This chain joins TRBV29-1 and TRBJ2-3; maybe TRBD1 (6 bases). The V end was cut by 2 bases, the J end by 6 bases, with 15 bases between. Germline assignment: CDR1 SQVTM and CDR2 ANQGSEA. CDR3 size: 14 residues. The CDR3 reads CSVERQGLWDTQYF. Written as DNA, the CDR3 is TGCAGCGTTGAAAGGCAGGGGCTTTGGGATACGCAGTATTTT.

The count of this clone is one. This rearrangement joins TRBV15 to TRBJ1-1; D call uncertain. Per the germline V gene, CDR1 is LNHNV and CDR2 is YYDKDF (reference sequence). This CDR3 region has 15 residues. The germline V and J ends were trimmed by 3 bases and 1 base, with 12 bases remaining between them. The CDR3 nucleotides read TGTGCCACCAGCAGCCTGGGCTTGGGGAACACTGAAGCTTTCTTT. The encoded protein is CATSSLGLGNTEAFF.

The chain carries TRBV4-2 and TRBJ2-7; TRBD2 matches at 9 bases. Germline V CDR1 and CDR2: LGHNA, YNFKEQ. The CDR3 is 16 amino acids. J lost 0 bases, V lost 0 bases, and 3 bases had no gene match. The CDR3 loop reads CASSQEASGNSYEQYF. The CDR3, as DNA: TGTGCCAGCAGCCAAGAAGCTAGCGGGAACTCCTACGAGCAGTACTTC.

The CDR3 protein is CASGLVTGGNSPLHF. DNA for the CDR3: TGTGCTAGTGGTTTGGTAACAGGGGGAAATTCACCCCTCCACTTT. This chain links TRBV12-5 with TRBJ1-6, with TRBD1 matching over 8 bases. The CDR3 is made up of 15 amino acids. The V gene's germline CDR1 is LGHNT and CDR2 FRNRAP. Trimming at V came to 0 bases and at J to 7 bases, leaving 2 bases not matched to a gene.

This rearrangement joins TRBV11-3 to TRBJ2-7, with 8 bases identical to TRBD2. The CDR3 has 15 amino acids. CDR1 and CDR2 from the germline V gene are SGHNT and YENEEA. J gave up 3 bases and V 3 bases, and 7 bases lay outside the gene matches. The CDR3 loop reads CASSFEREFLYEQYF. CDR3 in DNA: TGTGCCAGCAGCTTCGAGCGGGAGTTTCTCTACGAGCAGTACTTC.

The chain carries TRBV6-5 and TRBJ1-5; D not certain. The CDR3 spans 13 residues. The V gene lost 10 bases and the J gene lost 9 bases, with 19 bases spanning the gap. Germline V gives CDR1 MNHEY, CDR2 SVGAGI. The CDR3 protein is CATCPGFLMPQHF. The DNA of the CDR3 is TGTGCCACTTGCCCGGGGTTCCTAATGCCCCAGCATTTT.

V usage is TRBV5-1 and J usage is TRBJ1-2, with a weak D call TRBD1 (5 bases). Per germline, CDR1 SGHRS and CDR2 YFSETQ. This CDR3 contains 15 residues. V lost 0 bases to trimming and J lost 8 bases, with 17 bases between them. This chain's CDR3 is CASSLASGLKGGYTF. DNA for the CDR3: TGCGCCAGCAGCTTGGCCTCAGGGCTAAAGGGAGGCTACACCTTC.

This clone was seen just once. V and J are TRBV6-2 or TRBV6-3 and TRBJ2-7; 16 bases are a match to TRBD2. This CDR3 spans 18 amino acids. Germline CDR1 is MNHEY and CDR2 is SVGEGT. V was pared by 6 bases and J by 6 bases, with 14 bases of the junction left unmatched. The CDR3 DNA reads TGTGCCAGCAGCCGCCCGGGACTAGCGGGAGGGCCGGGGGGCGAGCAGTACTTC. Translation: CASSRPGLAGGPGGEQYF.

The chain couples TRBV3-1 (or the pseudogene TRBV3-2) to TRBJ2-2; 7 nucleotides line up with TRBD2. From germline, CDR1 is LGHDT and CDR2 YNNKEL (reference sequence). The CDR3 spans 16 residues. V lost 3 bases and J lost 0; bases outside the gene matches: 4. CDR3 coding DNA: TGTGCCAGCAGCCACGAGGGGAGGGCGAACACCGGGGAGCTGTTTTTT. It codes for CASSHEGRANTGELFF.

J is TRBJ2-7 and V is TRBV5-1; D might be TRBD2 (6 bases). The germline CDR1 and CDR2 sequences are SGHRS and YFSETQ. With 0 bases removed from V and 3 bases from J, the gap between germline ends came to 10 bases. The CDR3 extends over 14 amino acids. The CDR3 here is CASSLDRTNYEQYF. The CDR3 bases are TGCGCCAGCAGCTTGGACCGGACTAACTACGAGCAGTACTTC.

This rearrangement joins TRBV4-1 to TRBJ1-6, with TRBD1 matching 9 bases. Trimming took 4 bases from V and 11 from J; bases not matched to a gene: 9. The CDR3 has 15 residues. Looked up from germline, CDR1 is MGHRA and CDR2 is YSYEKL. The CDR3 spells CASSRSRDRDPPLHF. CDR3 sequence (DNA): TGCGCCAGCAGCCGAAGCCGGGACAGGGACCCACCCCTCCACTTT.